A selection of T cell receptor beta chains follows, all from one sample in a study of neurological immune-mediated disorders. TCRdb analysed the 5' RACE reads with MiXCR anew, one entry per CDR3 protein. The top ten hold around 1.4% of the sample, which has 100,000 to 150,000 distinct CDR3 sequences, roughly 3.2% seen once. Material for sequencing was PBMCs. These receptors were collected from a woman aged 25 to 39 with multiple sclerosis. The CDR3 runs from the conserved cysteine through the conserved F or W. D genes are given only for firm matches. The size of a clone is reported for some rows only, either as once, few or many, or as a class for expanded clones.

V gene	J gene	D gene	clone size	CDR3 protein	CDR3 DNA
TRBV2	TRBJ1-4	TRBD1	many	CASSVRQGALDEKLFF	TGTGCCAGCAGTGTAAGACAGGGGGCACTGGATGAAAAACTGTTTTTT
TRBV14	TRBJ2-2	-	many	CASSQLGAGIAGELFF	TGTGCCAGCAGCCAACTAGGGGCGGGGATCGCCGGGGAGCTGTTTTTT
TRBV20-1	TRBJ2-1	TRBD1	many	CSARSRDRVYNEQFF	TGCAGTGCTAGATCCCGGGACAGGGTCTACAATGAGCAGTTCTTC
TRBV6-5	TRBJ2-2	-	many	CASAEPDTGELFF	TGTGCCAGCGCCGAACCGGACACCGGGGAGCTGTTTTTT
TRBV27	TRBJ2-1	-	many	CASSLSRLHEQFF	TGTGCCAGCAGTTTGTCTCGGCTGCATGAGCAGTTCTTC
TRBV18	TRBJ2-7	TRBD1	many	CASSPWDRADEQYF	TGTGCCAGCTCACCATGGGACAGGGCGGATGAGCAGTACTTC
TRBV2	TRBJ2-1	-	many	CASSVTSPQQFF	TGTGCCAGCAGTGTCACCAGCCCGCAGCAGTTCTTC
TRBV10-3	TRBJ2-7	-	many	CAISESSLGGGQEQYF	TGTGCCATCAGTGAGTCCTCGTTGGGCGGCGGTCAGGAGCAGTACTTC
TRBV20-1	TRBJ2-1	-	many	CSAPGDGLNEQFF	TGCAGTGCTCCCGGGGATGGGCTCAATGAGCAGTTCTTC
TRBV20-1	TRBJ1-2	TRBD1	many	CSGRDSSRLALGYTF	TGCAGCGGACGGGACAGTAGTAGACTAGCTCTGGGCTACACCTTC
TRBV10-2	TRBJ2-3	-	many	CATDLIKRGDTQYF	TGCGCCACCGATTTGATAAAACGGGGGGATACGCAGTATTTT
TRBV29-1	TRBJ1-1	-	many	CSVVGDRNKAFF	TGCAGCGTCGTCGGAGACAGAAATAAAGCTTTCTTT
TRBV20-1	TRBJ2-5	TRBD2	many	CSARDPLAGGGQETQYF	TGCAGTGCTAGAGATCCCCTAGCGGGGGGCGGGCAAGAGACCCAGTACTTC
TRBV20-1	TRBJ2-3	-	many	CSARDPRGTTDTQYF	TGCAGTGCTAGAGATCCTCGGGGTACCACAGATACGCAGTATTTT
TRBV10-3	TRBJ2-3	-	many	CAIRGDGASTDTQYF	TGTGCCATCAGGGGAGACGGAGCTAGCACAGATACGCAGTATTTT
TRBV7-2	TRBJ2-3	-	many	CASIESGSSTDTQYF	TGTGCCAGCATTGAGAGCGGATCTAGCACAGATACGCAGTATTTT
TRBV5-1	TRBJ2-1	-	many	CASSLDRGTYNEQFF	TGCGCCAGCAGCTTGGATAGGGGAACCTACAATGAGCAGTTCTTC
TRBV20-1	TRBJ1-1	-	many	CSAEDGRGLSTEAFF	TGCAGTGCTGAGGACGGGAGGGGATTGAGCACTGAAGCTTTCTTT
TRBV3-1	TRBJ2-7	-	-	CASSHSVGGYEQYF	TGTGCCAGCAGCCATTCTGTAGGGGGCTACGAGCAGTACTTC
TRBV10-3	TRBJ1-2	TRBD1	-	CAISESTGQPGYTF	TGTGCCATCAGTGAGTCGACGGGACAGCCCGGCTACACCTTC
TRBV5-1	TRBJ2-1	-	many	CASSLDVYNEQFF	TGCGCCAGCAGCTTGGATGTCTACAATGAGCAGTTCTTC
TRBV6-5	TRBJ1-1	TRBD1	many	CASSYWGTGGAWNTEAFF	TGTGCCAGCAGTTACTGGGGGACAGGGGGCGCTTGGAACACTGAAGCTTTCTTT
TRBV20-1	TRBJ1-1	-	many	CSARDLGGYTEAFF	TGCAGTGCTAGAGATCTGGGGGGTTACACTGAAGCTTTCTTT